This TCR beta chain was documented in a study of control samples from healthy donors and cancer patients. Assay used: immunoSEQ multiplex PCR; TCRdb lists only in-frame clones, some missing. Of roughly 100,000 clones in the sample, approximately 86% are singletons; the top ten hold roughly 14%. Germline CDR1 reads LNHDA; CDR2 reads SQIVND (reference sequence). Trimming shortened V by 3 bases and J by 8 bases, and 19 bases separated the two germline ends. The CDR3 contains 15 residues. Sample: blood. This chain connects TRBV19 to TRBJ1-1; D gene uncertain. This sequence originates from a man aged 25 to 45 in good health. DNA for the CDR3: TGTGCCAGTAGTATCGCTAGGGCTGCCGTATCCGAAGCTTTCTTT. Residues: CASSIARAAVSEAFF.